This entry features one T cell receptor (beta chain) sequence. The antigen is unknown. The data derive from a study of shared clonotypes between healthy human individuals. Across the whole study: The study enrolled a couple of women and three men aged 18 to 49. Overall study results and limits: Though the depth was large, rarefaction showed that sorted-subset sequencing was incomplete.

TCRdb keeps only in-frame clones here, not all; method: immunoSEQ multiplex PCR. The sample has roughly 2 million clones; 95% are singletons. Sequenced: naive CD4+ T cells sorted from blood. Subset: CD45RA+ positively selected. The clonotype originates from a man aged 18 to 29 in good health.

Here the CDR3 DNA reads TGTGCCAGCAGTTACTCGGGTCTAGCGGCCTTCAATGAGCAGTTCTTC. This codes for CASSYSGLAAFNEQFF. The V gene is TRBV6-5, the J gene TRBJ2-1; 7 nucleotides align to TRBD2. This CDR3 region has 16 residues. The trim removed 0 bases at V and 6 bases at J, leaving 8 bases unmatched. The germline CDR1 and CDR2 sequences are MNHEY and SVGAGI.